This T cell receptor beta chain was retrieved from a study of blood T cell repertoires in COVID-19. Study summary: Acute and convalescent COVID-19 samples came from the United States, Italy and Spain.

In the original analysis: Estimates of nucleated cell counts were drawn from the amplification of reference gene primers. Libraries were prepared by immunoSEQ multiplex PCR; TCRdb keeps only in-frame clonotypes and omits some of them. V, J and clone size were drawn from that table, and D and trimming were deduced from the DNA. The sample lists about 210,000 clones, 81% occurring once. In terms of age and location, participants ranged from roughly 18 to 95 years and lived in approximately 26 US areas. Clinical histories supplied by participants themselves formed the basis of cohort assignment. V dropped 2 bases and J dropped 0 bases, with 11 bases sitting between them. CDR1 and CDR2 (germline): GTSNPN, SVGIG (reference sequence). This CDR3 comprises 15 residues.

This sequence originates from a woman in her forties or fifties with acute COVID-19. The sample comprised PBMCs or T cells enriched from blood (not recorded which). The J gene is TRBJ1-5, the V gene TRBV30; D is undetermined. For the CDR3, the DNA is TGTGCCTGGAGTACGAGAGGAACTAGCAATCAGCCCCAGCATTTT. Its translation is CAWSTRGTSNQPQHF.